Sequencing of this TCR beta chain was carried out in a study of Ad26.COV2.S vaccination and SARS-CoV-2 variants. Treatment meaning: 15 to 20 received Ad26.COV2.S at low or high dose, single or two shots; about 5 received placebo; per-sample allocation not given. Collection of samples fell on day 63 after the first vaccine or placebo injection. V dropped 2 bases and J dropped 10; count of bases not matched to a gene: 14. The length of the CDR3 is 16 residues. CDR1 is MNHEY and CDR2 is SMNVEV in the germline V gene (reference sequence). Study outcomes and limitations: Similar non-spike TCR breadth was seen in vaccine and placebo recipients.

The table came from immunoSEQ multiplex PCR; TCRdb's copy has only in-frame clones and leaves some out. The sample shows about 320,000 clones, around four fifths of them seen only once. On this clone itself: What it binds is not known.

Sequenced material: peripheral blood, taken in a trial of Ad26.COV2.S vaccine versus placebo. The origin of this receptor is a person aged 18-60 years who received the Ad26.COV2.S COVID-19 vaccine or a placebo. V and J are TRBV27 and TRBJ1-2; 9 bases are a match to TRBD1. CDR3 nucleotides: TGTGCCAGCAGTTTAGTGGGGACAGGGACGATAGGCGACTACACCTTC. This codes for CASSLVGTGTIGDYTF.